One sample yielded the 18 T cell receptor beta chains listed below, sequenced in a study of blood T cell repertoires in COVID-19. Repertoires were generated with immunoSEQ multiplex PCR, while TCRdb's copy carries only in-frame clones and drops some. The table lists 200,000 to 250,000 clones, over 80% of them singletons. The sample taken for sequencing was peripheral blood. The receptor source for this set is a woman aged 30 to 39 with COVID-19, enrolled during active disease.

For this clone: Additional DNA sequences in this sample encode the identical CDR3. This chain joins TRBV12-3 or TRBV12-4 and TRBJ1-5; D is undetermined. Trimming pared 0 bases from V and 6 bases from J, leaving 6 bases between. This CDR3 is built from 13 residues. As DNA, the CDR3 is TGTGCCAGCAGTTTAGCAGGAGGTCAGCCCCAGCATTTT. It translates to CASSLAGGQPQHF.

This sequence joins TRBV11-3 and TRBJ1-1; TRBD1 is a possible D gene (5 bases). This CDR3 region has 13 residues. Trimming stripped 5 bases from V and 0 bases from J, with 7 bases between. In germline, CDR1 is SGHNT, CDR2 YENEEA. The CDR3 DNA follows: TGTGCCAGCAGCGGGGGGATGAACACTGAAGCTTTCTTT. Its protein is CASSGGMNTEAFF.

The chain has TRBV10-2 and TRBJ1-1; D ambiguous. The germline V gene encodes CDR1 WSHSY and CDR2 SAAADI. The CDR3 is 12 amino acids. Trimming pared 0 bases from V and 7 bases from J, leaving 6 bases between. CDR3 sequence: CASSESAFEAFF. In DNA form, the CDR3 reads TGCGCCAGCAGTGAGTCGGCCTTTGAAGCTTTCTTT.

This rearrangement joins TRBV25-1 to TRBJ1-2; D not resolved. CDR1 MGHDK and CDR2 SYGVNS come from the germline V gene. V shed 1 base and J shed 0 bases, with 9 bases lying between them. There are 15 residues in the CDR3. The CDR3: CASSEWVATNYGYTF. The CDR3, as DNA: TGTGCCAGCAGTGAATGGGTAGCTACTAACTATGGCTACACCTTC.

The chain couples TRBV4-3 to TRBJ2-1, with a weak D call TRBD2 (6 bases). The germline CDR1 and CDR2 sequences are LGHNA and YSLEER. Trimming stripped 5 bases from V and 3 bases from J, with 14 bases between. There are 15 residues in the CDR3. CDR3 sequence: CASSADSGGYNEQFF. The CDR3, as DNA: TGCGCCAGCAGCGCTGATTCCGGGGGCTACAATGAGCAGTTCTTC.

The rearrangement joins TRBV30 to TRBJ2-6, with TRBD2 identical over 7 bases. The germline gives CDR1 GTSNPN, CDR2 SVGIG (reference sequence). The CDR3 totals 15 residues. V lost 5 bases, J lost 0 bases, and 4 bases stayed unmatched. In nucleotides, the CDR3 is TGTGCCTGGGGATCGGGAGGCTCTGGGGCCAACGTCCTGACTTTC. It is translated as CAWGSGGSGANVLTF.

In DNA form, the CDR3 reads TGTGCCAGCAGCTTAATTGCCCGGCAGGGAGGATACACCTTC. Its translation is CASSLIARQGGYTF. This chain links TRBV7-9 with TRBJ1-2, with D possibly matching TRBD1 (5 bases). Trimming cost V 2 bases and J 11 bases, with 18 bases left between them. This CDR3 has 14 residues. Germline lookup yields CDR1 SEHNR and CDR2 FQNEAQ (reference sequence).

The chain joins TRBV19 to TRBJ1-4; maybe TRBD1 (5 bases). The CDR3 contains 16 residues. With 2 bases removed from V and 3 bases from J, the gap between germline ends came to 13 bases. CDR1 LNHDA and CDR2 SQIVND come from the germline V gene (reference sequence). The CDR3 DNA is TGTGCCAGTAGTATAACGCGGGGACGGGCTAATGAAAAACTGTTTTTT. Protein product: CASSITRGRANEKLFF.

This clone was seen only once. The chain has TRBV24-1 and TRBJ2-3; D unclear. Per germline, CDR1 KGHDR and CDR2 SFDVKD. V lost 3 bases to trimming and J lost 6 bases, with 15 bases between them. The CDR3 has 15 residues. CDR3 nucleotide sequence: TGTGCCACCAGTGATGCTAGGATCCAAGCGGATACGCAGTATTTT. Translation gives CATSDARIQADTQYF.

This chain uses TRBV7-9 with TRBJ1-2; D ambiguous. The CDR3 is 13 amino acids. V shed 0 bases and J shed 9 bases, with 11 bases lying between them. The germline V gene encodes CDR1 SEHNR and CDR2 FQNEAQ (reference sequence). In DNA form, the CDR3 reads TGTGCCAGCAGCTTAGCGCCACAGTCCCGCTACACCTTC. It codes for CASSLAPQSRYTF.

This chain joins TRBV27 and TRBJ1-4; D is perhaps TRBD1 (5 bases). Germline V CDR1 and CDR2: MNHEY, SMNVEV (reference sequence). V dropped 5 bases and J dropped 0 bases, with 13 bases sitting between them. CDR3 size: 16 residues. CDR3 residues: CASSPDSAATNEKLFF. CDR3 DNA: TGTGCCAGCAGTCCCGACAGCGCCGCAACTAATGAAAAACTGTTTTTT.

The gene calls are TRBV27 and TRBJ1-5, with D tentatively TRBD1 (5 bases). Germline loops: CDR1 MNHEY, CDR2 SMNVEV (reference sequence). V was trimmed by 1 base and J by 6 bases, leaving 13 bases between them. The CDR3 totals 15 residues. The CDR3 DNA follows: TGTGCCAGCAGTTTATTAGGCGGAGGGGTTCAGCCCCAGCATTTT. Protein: CASSLLGGGVQPQHF.

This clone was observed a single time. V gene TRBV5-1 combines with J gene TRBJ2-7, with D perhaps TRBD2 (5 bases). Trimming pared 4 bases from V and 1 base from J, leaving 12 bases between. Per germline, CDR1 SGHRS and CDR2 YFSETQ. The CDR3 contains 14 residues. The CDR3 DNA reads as TGCGCCAGCAGCGCGGACTCGCCTTCCTACGAGCAGTACTTC. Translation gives CASSADSPSYEQYF.

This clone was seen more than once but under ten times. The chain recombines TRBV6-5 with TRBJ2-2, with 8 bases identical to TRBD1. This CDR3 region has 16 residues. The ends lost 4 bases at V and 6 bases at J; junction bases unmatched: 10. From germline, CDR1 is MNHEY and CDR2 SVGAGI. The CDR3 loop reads CASSSPRTGKAGELFF. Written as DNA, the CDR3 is TGTGCCAGCAGTTCCCCGAGGACAGGGAAGGCCGGGGAGCTGTTTTTT.

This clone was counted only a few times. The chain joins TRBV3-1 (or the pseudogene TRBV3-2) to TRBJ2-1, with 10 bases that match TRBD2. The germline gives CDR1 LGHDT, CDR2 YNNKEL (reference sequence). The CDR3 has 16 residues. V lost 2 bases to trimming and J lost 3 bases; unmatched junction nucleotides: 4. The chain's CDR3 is CASSQRSSGGYNEQFF. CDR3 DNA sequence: TGTGCCAGCAGCCAACGATCTAGCGGGGGCTACAATGAGCAGTTCTTC.

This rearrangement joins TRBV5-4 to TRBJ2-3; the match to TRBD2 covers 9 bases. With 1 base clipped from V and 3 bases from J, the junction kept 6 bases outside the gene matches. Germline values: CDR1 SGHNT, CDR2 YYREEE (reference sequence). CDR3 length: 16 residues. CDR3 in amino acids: CASSLRTSVTTDTQYF. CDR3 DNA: TGTGCCAGCAGCTTGAGGACTAGCGTAACTACAGATACGCAGTATTTT.

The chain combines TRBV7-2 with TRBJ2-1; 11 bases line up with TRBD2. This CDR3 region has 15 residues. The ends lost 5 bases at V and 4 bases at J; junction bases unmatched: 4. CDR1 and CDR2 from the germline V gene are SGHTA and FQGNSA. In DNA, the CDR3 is TGTGCCAGCAGCCTATTAGCGGGAGGGTACAATGAGCAGTTCTTC. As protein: CASSLLAGGYNEQFF.

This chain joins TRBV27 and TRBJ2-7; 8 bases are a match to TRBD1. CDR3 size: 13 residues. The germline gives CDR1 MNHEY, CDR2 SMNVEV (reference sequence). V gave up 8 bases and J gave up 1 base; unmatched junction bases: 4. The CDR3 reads CASGDRSSYEQYF. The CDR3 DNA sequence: TGTGCCAGCGGGGACAGGTCGTCCTACGAGCAGTACTTC.